The rows below give T cell receptor beta chains drawn from one sample of a study of T-cell reconstitution after alpha-beta-depleted transplantation in children. TCRdb re-called the PCR reads with MiXCR, one entry per CDR3 protein. Of roughly 670,000 distinct CDR3 sequences in the sample, roughly 14% are singletons; the top ten hold approximately 0.8%. Material: PBMCs, obtained before TCRalphabeta/CD19-depleted stem cell transplant. These receptors originate from a girl aged 2-10 years with congenital amegakaryocytic thrombocytopenia, due to receive a stem cell transplant. CDR3s include the opening cysteine and the closing phenylalanine or tryptophan. A D gene is named only where the DNA matches it firmly. Only part of the rows carry a size: once, few, many, or a class if the clone is expanded.

few	TRBV20-1	TRBJ2-2	.	TGCAGTGCTAGATCCGGGTTGGGGGGAGCGAACACCGGGGAGCTGTTTTTT	CSARSGLGGANTGELFF
many	TRBV14	TRBJ1-1	.	TGCGCCAGCAGCCAAACCAGAAACACTGAAGCTTTCTTT	CASSQTRNTEAFF
few	TRBV20-1	TRBJ2-5	.	TGCAGTGCTAGAGGGCTAGCGTCGAGCGAGACCCAGTACTTC	CSARGLASSETQYF
.	TRBV20-1	TRBJ2-3	TRBD2	TGCAGTGCTAGAGGTGCGGGAGTATCAGATACGCAGTATTTT	CSARGAGVSDTQYF
many	TRBV20-1	TRBJ2-5	TRBD1	TGCAGTGCTAGAGATGGACAGGGGGTGGGCTCTTGGACCCAGTACTTC	CSARDGQGVGSWTQYF
many	TRBV7-8	TRBJ2-1	.	TGTGCCAGCAGCTTAGTAGGAGGTGTGTGGGATGAGCAGTTCTTC	CASSLVGGVWDEQFF
.	TRBV20-1	TRBJ2-7	.	TGCAGTGCTAGCCCCCCGGGGACTCCGACCTACGAGCAGTACTTC	CSASPPGTPTYEQYF
many	TRBV20-1	TRBJ2-1	.	TGCAGTGCTAGAGGTATCGCTGATCACAATGAGCAGTTCTTC	CSARGIADHNEQFF
many	TRBV5-6	TRBJ1-2	.	TGTGCCAGCAGCTTGAGCCAGGGGTCTGGCTACACCTTC	CASSLSQGSGYTF
.	TRBV7-9	TRBJ2-1	TRBD1	TGTGCCAGCAGCTTAATAACAGGGGGCAATGAGCAGTTCTTC	CASSLITGGNEQFF
.	TRBV29-1	TRBJ2-2	.	TGCAGCGTTTCCACGACAGGGAGGGGGGAGCTGTTTTTT	CSVSTTGRGELFF
.	TRBV4-1	TRBJ2-7	TRBD1	TGCGCCAGCAGCCGAACCGGGACAGGGACCTGCGAGCAGTACTTC	CASSRTGTGTCEQYF
.	TRBV5-6	TRBJ2-7	TRBD2	TGTGCCAGCAGCTTATCCCCCCCGGGGGGGTACGAGCAGTACTTC	CASSLSPPGGYEQYF
.	TRBV10-2	TRBJ1-6	.	TGCGCCAGCAGTGAGTCGACAAATTCACCCCTCCACTTT	CASSESTNSPLHF
many	TRBV10-3	TRBJ2-7	TRBD1	TGTGCCATCAGTGAGTGGGGACAGGGGACCTACGAGCAGTACTTC	CAISEWGQGTYEQYF
many	TRBV5-1	TRBJ1-2	.	TGCGCCAGCAGCTTGACGTATCTTAACTATGGCTACACCTTC	CASSLTYLNYGYTF
.	TRBV3-1	TRBJ1-2	.	TGTGCCAGCAGCGAGGGTCTCGGCTACACCTTC	CASSEGLGYTF
.	TRBV4-1	TRBJ2-7	.	TGCGCCAGCAGCCCGGGGGCTAGTTTGTCCTCCGAGCAGTACTTC	CASSPGASLSSEQYF
.	TRBV7-9	TRBJ1-3	.	TGTGCCAGCAGCAACCTAAACGACAGATTCTCTGGAAACACCATATATTTT	CASSNLNDRFSGNTIYF
few	TRBV11-2	TRBJ2-1	.	TGTGCCAGCAGCTTTAAGGCTCATGGGGATGAGCAGTTCTTC	CASSFKAHGDEQFF
many	TRBV7-9	TRBJ1-2	.	TGTGCCAGCAGCCCGCGAGGCTACACCTTC	CASSPRGYTF
.	TRBV12-3/TRBV12-4	TRBJ2-3	TRBD2	TGTGCCAGCAGCCTCACTAGCGGGAGGGCCCCGCAGTATTTT	CASSLTSGRAPQYF
.	TRBV14	TRBJ2-7	TRBD1	TGTGCCAGCAGCCACACAGGGGGCATCTACGAGCAGTACTTC	CASSHTGGIYEQYF
.	TRBV28	TRBJ1-4	.	TGTGCCAGCAGTGGGGTGTCAGCAACTAATGAAAAACTGTTTTTT	CASSGVSATNEKLFF
.	TRBV29-1	TRBJ2-5	.	TGCAGCGTTGCCCCGACGGGAGCGGAGACCCAGTACTTC	CSVAPTGAETQYF
many	TRBV12-3/TRBV12-4	TRBJ1-1	.	TGTGCCAGCAGTTTACACGGGGGGGGGAACACTGAAGCTTTCTTT	CASSLHGGGNTEAFF
few	TRBV20-1	TRBJ2-1	TRBD2	TGCAGTGCTAGAGCTGGGACTAGCGGGAGGGCCTTCTACAATGAGCAGTTCTTC	CSARAGTSGRAFYNEQFF
many	TRBV10-3	TRBJ2-1	TRBD2	TGTGCCATCAGTTCCGGACTAGCGGGAGGCCACAATGAGCAGTTCTTC	CAISSGLAGGHNEQFF
many	TRBV5-1	TRBJ2-7	TRBD2	TGCGCCAGCAGCTTAAGCGGAGGGAGGGACGAGCAGTACTTC	CASSLSGGRDEQYF
.	TRBV15	TRBJ2-5	TRBD2	TGTGCCACCAGAAGAGCGAAAGGGACTACCCAAGAGACCCAGTACTTC	CATRRAKGTTQETQYF
many	TRBV2	TRBJ1-5	TRBD1	TGTGCCAGCGGAAGAGGACAGGCGAAAGGCGCATTCAATCAGCCCCAGCATTTT	CASGRGQAKGAFNQPQHF
many	TRBV7-6	TRBJ2-1	TRBD1	TGTGCCAGCAGAACCACCGGGACAGGAACATACAATGAGCAGTTCTTC	CASRTTGTGTYNEQFF
many	TRBV9	TRBJ2-7	.	TGTGCCAGCAGCGTAGGGACAGAGTACGAGCAGTACTTC	CASSVGTEYEQYF
many	TRBV5-1	TRBJ1-2	TRBD1	TGCGCCAGCAGCTTGGAGGGGGCCTTTTATGGCTACACCTTC	CASSLEGAFYGYTF
few	TRBV20-1	TRBJ2-1	.	TGCAGTGCTAGTGAGCACATGAGGGCAGCCTACAATGAGCAGTTCTTC	CSASEHMRAAYNEQFF
many	TRBV20-1	TRBJ2-1	TRBD2	TGCAGTGCTAGAGGACTAGCGGGAGAATCCTACAATGAGCAGTTCTTC	CSARGLAGESYNEQFF
few	TRBV7-2	TRBJ2-3	.	TGTGCCAGCAGCCTTGGGGGGGCCAGAGATACGCAGTATTTT	CASSLGGARDTQYF
.	TRBV4-1	TRBJ2-1	TRBD2	TGCGCCAGCAGCCGAGGACTAGCGGGAGGCCGGGGGGATGAGCAGTTCTTC	CASSRGLAGGRGDEQFF
many	TRBV2	TRBJ1-5	TRBD1	TGTGCCAGCACCAAGGGACAGGGCAGTCAGCCCCAGCATTTT	CASTKGQGSQPQHF
many	TRBV5-6	TRBJ2-2	TRBD1	TGTGCCAGCAGCCAGACAGGGGGAAACACCGGGGAGCTGTTTTTT	CASSQTGGNTGELFF
.	TRBV5-1	TRBJ2-5	TRBD1	TGCGCCAGCAGCCCGGTCCCGGACAGGGGCCAAGAGACCCAGTACTTC	CASSPVPDRGQETQYF
many	TRBV12-3/TRBV12-4	TRBJ2-3	.	TGTGCCAGCAGTTTCTCACCCATTGTGGGAGATACGCAGTATTTT	CASSFSPIVGDTQYF
few	TRBV29-1	TRBJ2-2	TRBD1	TGCAGCGTTGAAAAGACCGGGACAGGGTACACCGGGGAGCTGTTTTTT	CSVEKTGTGYTGELFF
.	TRBV20-1	TRBJ1-1	.	TGCAGTGCACCACGACCGGGCGTTATGAACACTGAAGCTTTCTTT	CSAPRPGVMNTEAFF
many	TRBV25-1	TRBJ2-1	.	TGTGCCACCCTAACGGGGAAAAATGAGCAGTTCTTC	CATLTGKNEQFF
many	TRBV9	TRBJ2-1	TRBD2	TGTGCCAGCAGCGCTAGCGGGAACTCCTACAATGAGCAGTTCTTC	CASSASGNSYNEQFF
many	TRBV29-1	TRBJ2-1	.	TGCAGCGCCGTACGGGACACCTACAATGAGCAGTTCTTC	CSAVRDTYNEQFF
once	TRBV12-3/TRBV12-4	TRBJ2-1	.	TGTGCCAGCAGTTTGGCTAGCTTTTATCAAGAGCAGTTCTTC	CASSLASFYQEQFF
.	TRBV5-1	TRBJ2-7	.	TGCGCCAGCAGCTTGGATGCAGGCCTCCCCTCCTACGAGCAGTACTTC	CASSLDAGLPSYEQYF
.	TRBV6-1	TRBJ1-5	.	TGTGCCAGCAGTGACAGTTATAGCAATCAGCCCCAGCATTTT	CASSDSYSNQPQHF
few	TRBV7-6	TRBJ2-3	TRBD2	TGTGCCAGCAGCCCCAACCGCGGGAGGCCAGATACGCAGTATTTT	CASSPNRGRPDTQYF
many	TRBV7-8	TRBJ2-7	TRBD1	TGTGCCAGCAGCTTAGCAATCGAGGACAGGGGGCTGTACGAGCAGTACTTC	CASSLAIEDRGLYEQYF
.	TRBV5-1	TRBJ2-7	TRBD2	TGCGCCAGCAGCTTGGAGTCGGCGGGAGGACGCTACGAGCAGTACTTC	CASSLESAGGRYEQYF
few	TRBV20-1	TRBJ2-5	.	TGCAGTGCTAGGGAGACCGGGACGGTACTAGTCCAAGAGACCCAGTACTTC	CSARETGTVLVQETQYF
few	TRBV28	TRBJ1-1	TRBD1	TGTGCCAGCTGGAAAGGACAGGGCTCTGAAGCTTTCTTT	CASWKGQGSEAFF